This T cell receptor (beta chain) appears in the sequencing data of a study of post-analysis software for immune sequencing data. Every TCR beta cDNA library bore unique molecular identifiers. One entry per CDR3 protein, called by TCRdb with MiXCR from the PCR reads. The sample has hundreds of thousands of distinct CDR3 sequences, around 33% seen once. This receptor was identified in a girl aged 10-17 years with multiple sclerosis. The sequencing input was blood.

The DNA for the CDR3 is TGTGCCAGCAGTGAATGGGACAGGAGCGAGCAGTACTTC. Translating it yields CASSEWDRSEQYF. The rearrangement uses TRBV6-5 and TRBJ2-4; TRBD1 matches at 8 bases. The DNA end favors TRBJ2-7, so the J call may be wrong. This CDR3 is 13 amino acids long. Looked up from germline, CDR1 is MNHEY and CDR2 is SVGAGI.